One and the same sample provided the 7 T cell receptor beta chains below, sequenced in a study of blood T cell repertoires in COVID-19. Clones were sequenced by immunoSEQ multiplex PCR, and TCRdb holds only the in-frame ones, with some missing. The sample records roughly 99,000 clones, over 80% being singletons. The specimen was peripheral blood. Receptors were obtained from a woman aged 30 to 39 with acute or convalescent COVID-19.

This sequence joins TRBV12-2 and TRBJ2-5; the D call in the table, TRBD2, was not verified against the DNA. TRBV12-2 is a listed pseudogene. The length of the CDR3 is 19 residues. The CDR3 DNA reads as TGTGCAAGTCGCCTCCTATCCCCTAGCGGAGGGGCCTACCAAGAGACCCAGTACTTC. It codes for CASRLLSPSGGAYQETQYF.

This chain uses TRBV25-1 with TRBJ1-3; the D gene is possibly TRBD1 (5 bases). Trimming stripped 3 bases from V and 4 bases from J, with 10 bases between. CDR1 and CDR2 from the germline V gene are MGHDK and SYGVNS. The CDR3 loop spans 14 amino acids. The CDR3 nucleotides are TGTGCCAGCAGTGACTTGAACAGGGGAAACACCATATATTTT. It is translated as CASSDLNRGNTIYF.

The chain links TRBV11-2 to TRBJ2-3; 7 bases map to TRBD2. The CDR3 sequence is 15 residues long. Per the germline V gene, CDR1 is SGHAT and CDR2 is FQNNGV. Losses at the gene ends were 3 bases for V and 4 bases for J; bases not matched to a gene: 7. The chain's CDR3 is CASSLSRGIPDTQYF. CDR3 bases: TGTGCCAGCAGCTTGTCGCGGGGGATACCAGATACGCAGTATTTT.

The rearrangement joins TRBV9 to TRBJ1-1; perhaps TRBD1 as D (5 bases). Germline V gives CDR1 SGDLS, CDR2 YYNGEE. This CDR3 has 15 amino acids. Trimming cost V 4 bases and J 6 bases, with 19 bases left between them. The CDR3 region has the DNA TGTGCCAGCAGCCCTCGGGAGGGGCCCGGGGCTGAAGCTTTCTTT. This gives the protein CASSPREGPGAEAFF.

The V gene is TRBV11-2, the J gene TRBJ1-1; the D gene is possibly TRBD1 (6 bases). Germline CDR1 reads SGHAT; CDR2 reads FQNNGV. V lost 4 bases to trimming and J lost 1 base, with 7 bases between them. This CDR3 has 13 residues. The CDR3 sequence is CASSWTENTEAFF. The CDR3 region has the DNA TGTGCCAGCAGCTGGACAGAGAACACTGAAGCTTTCTTT.

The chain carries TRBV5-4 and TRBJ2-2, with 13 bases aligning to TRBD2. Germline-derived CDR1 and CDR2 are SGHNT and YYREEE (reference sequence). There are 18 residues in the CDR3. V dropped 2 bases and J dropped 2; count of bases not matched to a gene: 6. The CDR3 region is CASSFRGTSGVNTGELFF. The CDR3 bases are TGTGCCAGCAGCTTCAGGGGGACTAGCGGGGTCAACACCGGGGAGCTGTTTTTT.

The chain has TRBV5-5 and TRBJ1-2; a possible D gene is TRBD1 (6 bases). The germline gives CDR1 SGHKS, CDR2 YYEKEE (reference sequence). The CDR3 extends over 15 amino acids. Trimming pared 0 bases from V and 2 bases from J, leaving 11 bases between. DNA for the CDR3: TGTGCCAGCAGCTTGGGACCAACAGGGAACTATGGCTACACCTTC. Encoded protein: CASSLGPTGNYGYTF.